Listed here are 22 T cell receptor beta chains from one sample, sequenced in a study of T cell responses to AZD1222 COVID-19 vaccine. Generated by immunoSEQ multiplex PCR, the TCRdb table keeps only in-frame clones and is missing some. This sample has 95,000 or so clones, with around 92% found just once. The input for sequencing was peripheral blood, taken on day 0 of MenACWY control vaccination. These receptors were obtained from an adult in good health.

V is TRBV9 and J is TRBJ1-2, with TRBD1 matching 7 bases. This CDR3 is built from 16 residues. The germline CDR1 and CDR2 sequences are SGDLS and YYNGEE. J was trimmed by 3 bases and V by 0 bases; bases with no gene match: 8. For the CDR3, the DNA is TGTGCCAGCAGCGTAGAGCCCCAGGGGGTCGACTATGGCTACACCTTC. This gives the protein CASSVEPQGVDYGYTF.

The gene calls are TRBV2 and TRBJ1-1; D unclear. The CDR3 contains 11 residues. V lost 10 bases, J lost 0 bases, and 6 bases lay in between. Germline V gene lookup returns CDR1 SNHLY and CDR2 FYNNEI. The CDR3 region has the DNA TGTGCCACGCATTTGAACACTGAAGCTTTCTTT. This codes for CATHLNTEAFF.

The rearrangement links TRBV6-1 to TRBJ1-6; D is ambiguous. CDR1 is MNHNS, CDR2 SASEGT, per germline. V lost 4 bases to trimming and J lost 0 bases, with 10 bases between them. The CDR3 runs to 16 residues. DNA of the CDR3: TGTGCCAGCAGTGCCGGCCGGGACTCCTATAATTCACCCCTCCACTTT. Translated, it gives CASSAGRDSYNSPLHF.

This chain joins TRBV27 and TRBJ2-7; 7 bases are shared with TRBD1. This CDR3 is built from 18 residues. The germline gives CDR1 MNHEY, CDR2 SMNVEV (reference sequence). With 5 bases clipped from V and 2 bases from J, the junction kept 18 bases outside the gene matches. CDR3 protein: CASSLKVPTGMGAYEQYF. The CDR3 nucleotides read TGTGCCAGCAGTCTTAAGGTCCCGACAGGGATGGGAGCCTACGAGCAGTACTTC.

The J gene is TRBJ1-1, the V gene TRBV18; 9 bases match TRBD1. The CDR3 sequence is 15 residues long. V was pared by 3 bases and J by 7 bases, with 9 bases of the junction left unmatched. Per germline, CDR1 KGHSH and CDR2 LQKENI. This CDR3 reads CASSPNGQGMGEAFF. CDR3 nucleotides: TGTGCCAGCTCACCGAATGGACAGGGGATGGGTGAAGCTTTCTTT.

The chain couples TRBV6-5 to TRBJ1-2, with D unclear. The V end was cut by 7 bases, the J end by 4 bases, with 10 bases between. This CDR3 contains 12 residues. The V gene's germline CDR1 is MNHEY and CDR2 SVGAGI. The CDR3 DNA follows: TGTGCCAGCATGCCCGGGAGCTATGGCTACACCTTC. The encoded protein is CASMPGSYGYTF.

This clone occurred once. The chain combines TRBV12-5 with TRBJ1-1; TRBD1 might be the D (6 bases). The V gene's germline CDR1 is LGHNT and CDR2 FRNRAP. This CDR3 comprises 21 residues. V shed 0 bases and J shed 1 base, with 27 bases lying between them. The CDR3 bases are TGTGCTAGTGGTTTGGTAATAATCGGGGGACACCCTTCGGAGGAGAACACTGAAGCTTTCTTT. Translating gives CASGLVIIGGHPSEENTEAFF. The entire variable domain, with the rest obtained from reference TRBV12-5 and TRBJ1-1, is as follows: DARVTQTPRHKVTEMGQEVTMRCQPILGHNTVFWYRQTMMQGLELLAYFRNRAPLDDSGMPKDRFSAEMPDATLATLKIQPSEPRDSAVYFCASGLVIIGGHPSEENTEAFFGQGTRLTVV.

This rearrangement joins TRBV18 to TRBJ1-2; D call uncertain. The germline CDR1 and CDR2 sequences are KGHSH and LQKENI. Trimming cost V 1 base and J 2 bases, with 5 bases left between them. The CDR3 length is 13 residues. This chain's CDR3 is CASSPQKNYGYTF. DNA for the CDR3: TGTGCCAGCTCACCACAGAAAAACTATGGCTACACCTTC.

The genes are TRBV7-2 and TRBJ1-6; 9 bases align to TRBD1. V lost 2 bases to trimming and J lost 10 bases; unmatched junction nucleotides: 6. The CDR3 consists of 15 residues. CDR1 and CDR2 from the germline V gene are SGHTA and FQGNSA. CDR3 DNA sequence: TGTGCCAGCAGCTTATTGGGGACAGGGAACTCACCCCTCCACTTT. It specifies CASSLLGTGNSPLHF.

The V and J genes are TRBV15 and TRBJ1-4; TRBD1 might be the D (5 bases). Germline V gives CDR1 LNHNV, CDR2 YYDKDF (reference sequence). The CDR3 is 15 amino acids. V was cut by 3 bases and J by 2 bases, with 10 bases left in between. The CDR3 nucleotides are TGTGCCACCAGCAGGCCCGGGGCCACTAATGAAAAACTGTTTTTT. It translates to CATSRPGATNEKLFF.

The V and J genes are TRBV30 and TRBJ1-4, with 7 nucleotides matching TRBD1. Germline CDR1 is GTSNPN and CDR2 is SVGIG (reference sequence). The J segment lost 0 bases and the V segment lost 1 base, leaving 11 bases of the junction unmatched. CDR3 length: 18 amino acids. DNA of the CDR3: TGTGCCTGGAGTGAATTGGGAGACAGGGCCACAACTAATGAAAAACTGTTTTTT. This encodes CAWSELGDRATTNEKLFF.

V and J are TRBV10-2 and TRBJ2-3; D remains ambiguous. Trimming took 2 bases from V and 4 from J, leaving 16 bases between them. CDR1 and CDR2 (germline): WSHSY, SAAADI. The CDR3 has 16 residues. The CDR3 DNA sequence: TGCGCCAGCAGTGAGCGGGCTTCCCACGTACCAGATACGCAGTATTTT. Translation: CASSERASHVPDTQYF.

V usage is TRBV28 and J usage is TRBJ2-1; 10 bases map to TRBD2. V shed 2 bases, J shed 8 bases, and the junction held 9 bases outside the gene matches. The CDR3 runs to 16 residues. The germline gives CDR1 MDHEN, CDR2 SYDVKM. The CDR3 loop reads CASSLAGSGGSDEQFF. CDR3 nucleotide sequence: TGTGCCAGCAGTTTAGCGGGTAGCGGGGGGTCCGATGAGCAGTTCTTC.

This clone was seen a single time. The chain carries TRBV27 and TRBJ2-7, with a possible D match to TRBD1 (5 bases). The ends were cut back, 6 bases at V and 4 bases at J, with 13 bases in the middle. Germline assignment: CDR1 MNHEY and CDR2 SMNVEV (reference sequence). The CDR3 consists of 13 residues. The CDR3 region has the DNA TGTGCCAGCAGCTCCCTGGGGCGGTACGAGCAGTACTTC. Translating gives CASSSLGRYEQYF.

The J gene is TRBJ2-5, the V gene TRBV29-1; 8 bases match TRBD2. The V segment lost 6 bases and the J segment 5 bases; nucleotides outside the gene matches: 8. The CDR3 is made up of 13 amino acids. Germline V CDR1 and CDR2: SQVTM, ANQGSEA. CDR3 sequence (DNA): TGCAGCGTCATACGGACTAGCAGGGAGACCCAGTACTTC. Translated: CSVIRTSRETQYF.

The rearrangement uses TRBV15 and TRBJ2-7, with D possibly being TRBD1 or TRBD2 (5 bases each). V dropped 0 bases and J dropped 5 bases, with 11 bases sitting between them. This CDR3 spans 14 amino acids. Per germline, CDR1 LNHNV and CDR2 YYDKDF (reference sequence). For the CDR3, the DNA is TGTGCCACCAGCAGAGATCGATGGGGGAACGAGCAGTACTTC. Protein product: CATSRDRWGNEQYF.

The chain uses TRBV7-7 and TRBJ2-1; D is undetermined. Germline CDR1 SSHAT, CDR2 FNYEAQ (reference sequence). The CDR3 covers 12 residues. As DNA, the CDR3 is TGTGCTAGCCGAGGAATCACGGATGAGCAGTTCTTC. This translates into CASRGITDEQFF.

This chain joins TRBV20-1 and TRBJ2-3; 7 positions match TRBD2. The CDR3 has 15 amino acids. CDR1 and CDR2 (germline): DFQATT, SNEGSKA (reference sequence). Losses at the gene ends were 3 bases for V and 2 bases for J; bases not matched to a gene: 8. CDR3 amino acids: CSASDAAGNTDTQYF. CDR3 bases: TGCAGTGCTAGTGATGCAGCGGGGAACACAGATACGCAGTATTTT.

This clone was seen only once. The chain joins TRBV28 to TRBJ2-4; possibly TRBD2 for D (6 bases). V was clipped by 3 bases and J by 3 bases, with 9 bases between them. CDR3 length: 14 residues. The germline V gene has CDR1 MDHEN and CDR2 SYDVKM. The CDR3 region has the DNA TGTGCCAGCAGTTTGGGGGGTAGCAAAAACATTCAGTACTTC. Translated, it gives CASSLGGSKNIQYF.

The J gene is TRBJ1-3, the V gene TRBV19, with D uncertain. Germline V gives CDR1 LNHDA, CDR2 SQIVND (reference sequence). CDR3 length equals 14 residues. Deletions cut 10 bases from V and 0 bases from J, with 13 bases between. The CDR3 region is CATQGSHSGNTIYF. The CDR3 DNA reads TGTGCCACCCAAGGTTCGCACTCTGGAAACACCATATATTTT.

The rearrangement joins TRBV11-1 to TRBJ1-1; D is undetermined. Germline CDR1 is SGHAT and CDR2 is FQDESV (reference sequence). The V end was cut by 1 base, the J end by 9 bases, with 12 bases between. The CDR3 extends over 13 amino acids. The chain's CDR3 is CASSLVLGVKAFF. The CDR3 bases are TGTGCCAGCAGCTTAGTTCTAGGAGTGAAAGCTTTCTTT. Full variable domain (remainder filled in from reference TRBV11-1 and TRBJ1-1): EAEVAQSPRYKITEKSQAVAFWCDPISGHATLYWYRQILGQGPELLVQFQDESVVDDSQLPKDRFSAERLKGVDSTLKIQPAELGDSAMYLCASSLVLGVKAFFGQGTRLTVV.

The V and J genes are TRBV9 and TRBJ1-2; D remains ambiguous. The CDR3 contains 15 residues. Trimming shortened V by 0 bases and J by 1 base, and 10 bases separated the two germline ends. Germline V lookup: CDR1 SGDLS, CDR2 YYNGEE. The CDR3 loop is CASSVGVAGNYGYTF. The CDR3 nucleotides are TGTGCCAGCAGCGTAGGAGTAGCAGGTAACTATGGCTACACCTTC.